These T cell receptor beta chains were read from a single sample in a study of shared clonotypes between healthy human individuals. The table came from immunoSEQ multiplex PCR; TCRdb's copy has only in-frame clones and leaves some out. The sample lists about 2.4 million clones, 90% to 95% occurring once. The sample taken for sequencing was naive CD4+ T cells from PBMCs. Every receptor here comes from a young man in good health. Some clones in this sample may be carry-over from other donors' samples. The conserved cysteine and the conserved F or W are not part of the CDR3 here.

TRBJ2-7 | TRBV29-1 | SSSGWPEQY
TRBJ1-4 | TRBV28 | ASLWAGGEKLF
TRBJ2-5 | TRBV6-5 | ASSYTKDRPRETQY
TRBJ1-2 | TRBV13 | ASSSVQGALGYT
TRBJ2-1 | TRBV29-1 | SVEGSRLAGANEQF
TRBJ2-1 | TRBV6-5 | ASSYSLITPYNEQF
TRBJ2-3 | TRBV7-3 | ASSQTSRGTDTQY
TRBJ2-3 | TRBV7-6 | ASSLGLSGGSTDTQY
TRBJ2-7 | TRBV7-2 | ASSPPSGRVYEQY
TRBJ2-1 | TRBV11-2 | ASSSPSGASYNEQF
TRBJ2-7 | TRBV6-5 | ASRRQGQGYEQY
TRBJ2-1 | TRBV7-9 | ASSHRLAGGVSSYNEQF
TRBJ2-2 | TRBV9 | ASSVIWTGTGELF
TRBJ2-6 | TRBV27 | ASSFKTRSSGANVLT
TRBJ1-2 | TRBV19 | ASSSRGGQSYGYT
TRBJ1-2 | TRBV6-6 | ASRQINYYGYT
TRBJ1-1 | TRBV18 | ASSPGLGDTEAF
TRBJ2-1 | TRBV7-7 | ASSLTGRDNEQF
TRBJ1-2 | TRBV4-3 | ASSRLGQTNYGYT
TRBJ2-7 | TRBV15 | ATSRVFWGGEQY
TRBJ2-2 | TRBV7-8 | ASRGGASIITGELF
TRBJ2-2 | TRBV25-1 | ASSGGQGGTGELF
TRBJ2-1 | TRBV30 | AWSAGPGYNEQF
TRBJ1-2 | TRBV29-1 | SSLGEGYT
TRBJ1-4 | TRBV30 | AWSGDTNEKLF
TRBJ2-1 | TRBV5-1 | ASSLTVPSSYNEQF
TRBJ1-4 | TRBV2 | ASSEGRVGEKLF
TRBJ2-1 | TRBV14 | ASRRDSYNEQF
TRBJ1-5 | TRBV5-5 | ASSSLTGQNYGPQH
TRBJ2-3 | TRBV7-6 | ASSLVAGDGTDTQY
TRBJ2-7 | TRBV7-3 | ASSLGPMAYEQY
TRBJ2-2 | TRBV19 | ASTPRVGNTGELF
TRBJ2-2 | TRBV28 | ASSFARVGTGELF
TRBJ1-2 | TRBV5-1 | ASSDTIYGYT
TRBJ2-1 | TRBV5-5 | ASSPTTGDEQF
TRBJ1-1 | TRBV28 | ASSPKQGNYAEAF
TRBJ2-2 | TRBV28 | ASRGRGVTGELF
TRBJ1-5 | TRBV7-3 | ASSRLPGEPQH
TRBJ2-3 | TRBV18 | ASSPYVSPATDTQY
TRBJ1-5 | TRBV7-9 | ASSSTSTVWAQH
TRBJ2-7 | TRBV7-3 | ASSLSGVHSYEQY
TRBJ2-7 | TRBV5-1 | ASSPGDRGRSSYEQY
TRBJ1-2 | TRBV28 | ASSLAVGFGYT
TRBJ2-1 | TRBV7-3 | ASSPGRPFNEQF
TRBJ1-5 | TRBV28 | ASSSGQRFNQPQH
TRBJ1-5 | TRBV10-3 | AISESINKNQPQH
TRBJ2-1 | TRBV7-6 | ASSLAPIGSGIYNEQF